Listed below are T cell receptor beta chains from one sample, sequenced in a study of long-term antiretroviral therapy in people with HIV. TCRdb keeps only in-frame clones here, not all; method: immunoSEQ multiplex PCR. The repertoire holds approximately 35,000 clones, with approximately 85% as singletons. Sample: unsorted PBMCs, taken 2.2 years after starting antiretroviral therapy. These receptors were collected from a man between 18 and 29 years old with HIV. CDR3s include the opening cysteine and the closing phenylalanine or tryptophan.

CASRGQFYNEQFF,TRBV27
CASSTNRGINEKLFF,TRBV7-9
CASSFTGPGDSPLHF,TRBV7-9
CASRLGVGNEQFF,TRBV13
CASSLTSESYEQYF,TRBV5-1
CASSALTSGPDTQYF,TRBV6-5
CASRTGQGAWEQFF,TRBV21-1
CAWTTLAGGPDTQYF,TRBV30
CASSLTAAYEQYF,TRBV7-9
CASSRPLGQLMDNEQFF,TRBV4-1
CASSPGVTNTEAFF,TRBV19